This entry lists 32 T cell receptor beta chains sequenced from one sample in a study of blood T cell repertoires in COVID-19. Method: immunoSEQ multiplex PCR; TCRdb's copy keeps in-frame clones and lacks some. This table has over 200,000 clones, 90% appearing once. Material: PBMCs or T cells enriched from blood (not recorded which). The receptors stem from a man younger than 40 who had recovered from COVID-19.

This CDR3 is CASSLGGTGGGKLFF. For the CDR3, the DNA is TGTGCCAGCAGCTTAGGGGGGACAGGGGGCGGAAAACTGTTTTTT. The V and J genes are TRBV7-2 and TRBJ1-4; TRBD1 matches at 12 bases. Per germline, CDR1 SGHTA and CDR2 FQGNSA. The CDR3 length is 15 residues. After removal of 1 base from V and 10 bases from J, the junction contained 4 bases not matched to a gene.

This clone appeared a few times. The chain recombines TRBV4-1 with TRBJ1-6; the D is unclear. The CDR3 is made up of 18 amino acids. Between the trimmed V and J ends, which lost 0 bases and 0 bases, there was a span of 12 bases. From germline, CDR1 is MGHRA and CDR2 YSYEKL. CDR3: CASSQDRLGSSYNSPLHF. For the CDR3, the DNA is TGCGCCAGCAGCCAAGATCGGTTAGGGAGCTCCTATAATTCACCCCTCCACTTT.

The CDR3 sequence: CASSTGQGEHSPLHF. The DNA of the CDR3 is TGTGCCAGTAGTACTGGACAGGGTGAACATTCACCCCTCCACTTT. This chain uses TRBV19 with TRBJ1-6; 8 bases agree with TRBD1. With V trimmed by 4 bases and J by 8 bases, 7 bases remained unmatched. The CDR3 is made up of 15 amino acids. Germline V CDR1 and CDR2: LNHDA, SQIVND (reference sequence).

This chain uses TRBV18 with TRBJ1-5; 7 bases agree with TRBD1. The trim removed 6 bases at V and 2 bases at J, leaving 7 bases unmatched. The CDR3 loop spans 15 amino acids. Germline CDR1 KGHSH, CDR2 LQKENI. CDR3: CASSDLQGRNQPQHF. In DNA form, the CDR3 reads TGTGCCAGCTCTGATCTACAGGGGCGCAATCAGCCCCAGCATTTT.

The table lists this clone with a few counts. The chain joins TRBV27 to TRBJ1-5, with 7 bases fitting TRBD1. V was clipped by 5 bases and J by 2 bases; unmatched bases: 9. The CDR3 consists of 16 residues. Germline V lookup: CDR1 MNHEY, CDR2 SMNVEV (reference sequence). This chain's CDR3 is CASSPRQGLGNQPQHF. DNA for the CDR3: TGTGCCAGCAGTCCACGACAGGGTTTGGGCAATCAGCCCCAGCATTTT.

The chain carries TRBV5-8 and TRBJ1-5; D is perhaps TRBD1 (6 bases). The CDR3 is made up of 15 amino acids. V lost 1 base to trimming and J lost 2 bases, with 10 bases between them. Germline V gene data show CDR1 as SGHTS and CDR2 as YDEGEE. In DNA form, the CDR3 reads TGTGCCAGCAGCTTGATAGGGGGGGGCAATCAGCCCCAGCATTTT. Translating it yields CASSLIGGGNQPQHF.

This clone appeared a single time. The rearrangement links TRBV24-1 to TRBJ2-5, with TRBD1 matching 12 bases. Germline CDR1 and CDR2: KGHDR and SFDVKD. This CDR3 contains 17 residues. The junction had 7 bases not matched to a gene; V was cut back by 5 bases and J by 1 base. The CDR3 here is CATSAPGQGALQETQYF. The CDR3 bases are TGTGCCACCAGTGCCCCGGGACAGGGGGCTCTCCAAGAGACCCAGTACTTC.

J is TRBJ2-7 and V is TRBV11-2, with a possible D match to TRBD1 (6 bases). CDR1 SGHAT and CDR2 FQNNGV come from the germline V gene. This CDR3 region has 14 residues. V gave up 6 bases and J gave up 2 bases, with 14 bases separating them. CDR3 sequence (DNA): TGTGCCAGCAGACGACCGGGACAAACCTACGAGCAGTACTTC. It is translated as CASRRPGQTYEQYF.

The V call is TRBV28, the J call TRBJ1-2; perhaps TRBD1 as D (5 bases). With 4 bases removed from V and 10 bases from J, the gap between germline ends came to 19 bases. Germline CDR1 MDHEN, CDR2 SYDVKM. The CDR3 runs to 14 residues. CDR3 sequence: CASSSADRIKDYTF. CDR3 bases: TGTGCCAGCAGTTCGGCCGACAGAATTAAGGACTACACCTTC.

The chain employs TRBV9 and TRBJ1-2; a possible D gene is TRBD1 (6 bases). Germline CDR1 is SGDLS and CDR2 is YYNGEE. V lost 0 bases to trimming and J lost 6 bases, with 15 bases between them. This CDR3 region has 15 residues. The CDR3 DNA reads TGTGCCAGCAGCGTAGGAATTCTGGGGGCAAATGGCTACACCTTC. The encoded protein is CASSVGILGANGYTF.

The V gene is TRBV6-5, the J gene TRBJ1-2; no clear D. From germline, CDR1 is MNHEY and CDR2 SVGAGI. The V end lost 8 bases, the J end lost 2 bases, and 6 bases lay between the germline ends. This CDR3 contains 11 residues. DNA of the CDR3: TGTGCCAGCGGCCTGAACTATGGCTACACCTTC. As protein: CASGLNYGYTF.

The chain combines TRBV15 with TRBJ1-1; no definite D call. Per the germline V gene, CDR1 is LNHNV and CDR2 is YYDKDF (reference sequence). Trimming stripped 9 bases from V and 6 bases from J, with 17 bases between. The CDR3 covers 13 residues. This chain's CDR3 is CATGSPVAAEAFF. The CDR3 DNA reads as TGTGCCACAGGATCCCCCGTGGCGGCTGAAGCTTTCTTT.

This rearrangement joins TRBV5-1 to TRBJ2-5, with TRBD2 identical over 15 bases. The CDR3 loop spans 17 amino acids. V was clipped by 4 bases and J by 4 bases; unmatched bases: 8. Germline lookup yields CDR1 SGHRS and CDR2 YFSETQ. This chain's CDR3 is CASSGGLAGGYRETQYF. CDR3 in DNA: TGCGCCAGCAGCGGGGGACTAGCGGGAGGTTACAGAGAGACCCAGTACTTC.

The J gene is TRBJ2-1, the V gene TRBV27; the match to TRBD2 covers 11 bases. The CDR3 covers 16 residues. V dropped 5 bases and J dropped 7; count of bases not matched to a gene: 10. Germline loops: CDR1 MNHEY, CDR2 SMNVEV (reference sequence). As DNA, the CDR3 is TGTGCCAGCAGTCTCATAGCGGGAGGGCCTTTTAATGAGCAGTTCTTC. Its translation: CASSLIAGGPFNEQFF.

The chain has TRBV10-1 and TRBJ1-4; 7 bases align to TRBD1. Germline CDR1 reads WNHNN; CDR2 reads SYGVQD (reference sequence). The CDR3 runs 13 residues. V lost 2 bases and J lost 8; bases outside the gene matches: 2. The CDR3 coding sequence is TGCGCCAGCAGTGAGAGGGGGCGAGAAAAACTGTTTTTT. This translates into CASSERGREKLFF.

The chain carries TRBV30 and TRBJ2-5; D unresolved. This CDR3 comprises 12 residues. Germline V gene sequence: CDR1 GTSNPN, CDR2 SVGIG (reference sequence). Trimming took off 0 bases at V and 5 bases at J, with 7 bases between the two ends. The CDR3 is CAWSVSMETQYF. In DNA form, the CDR3 reads TGTGCCTGGAGTGTAAGCATGGAGACCCAGTACTTC. Based on the CDR3 plus reference TRBV30 and TRBJ2-5, the full variable domain is SQTIHQWPATLVQPVGSPLSLECTVEGTSNPNLYWYRQAAGRGLQLLFYSVGIGQISSEVPQNLSASRPQDRQFILSSKKLLLSDSGFYLCAWSVSMETQYFGPGTRLLVL.

This sequence joins TRBV2 and TRBJ2-1, with TRBD1 as a possible D gene (6 bases). Germline CDR1 is SNHLY and CDR2 is FYNNEI. Trimming left V 7 bases short and J 4 bases short, with 11 bases between. The CDR3 has 13 amino acids. CDR3 DNA: TGTGCCAGCATCGGGACAAATTACAATGAGCAGTTCTTC. Translating it yields CASIGTNYNEQFF.

CDR3 DNA: TGTGCCAGCAGCTTGGGGCAGGGCACAGATACGCAGTATTTT. Its translation: CASSLGQGTDTQYF. The V and J genes are TRBV7-9 and TRBJ2-3; D may be TRBD1 (5 bases). The V gene lost 3 bases and the J gene lost 1 base, with 8 bases spanning the gap. This CDR3 has 14 amino acids. Germline CDR1 SEHNR, CDR2 FQNEAQ (reference sequence).

The chain couples TRBV5-5 to TRBJ1-3, with a tentative D call TRBD1 (5 bases). This CDR3 comprises 16 residues. From germline, CDR1 is SGHKS and CDR2 YYEKEE (reference sequence). Trimming removed 3 bases at V and 0 bases at J, with 13 bases between. The CDR3 protein is CASSSRTQSSGNTIYF. DNA of the CDR3: TGTGCCAGCAGCTCCCGGACACAAAGCTCTGGAAACACCATATATTTT.

This sequence joins TRBV4-1 and TRBJ2-1; the match to TRBD2 covers 11 bases. Germline trimming cut 1 base from V and 5 bases from J; bases unmatched to any gene: 7. CDR1 is MGHRA and CDR2 is YSYEKL in the germline V gene. There are 17 residues in the CDR3. DNA of the CDR3: TGCGCCAGCAGCCAAGTTTGGCTAGCGGGAGGACACAATGAGCAGTTCTTC. Translation gives CASSQVWLAGGHNEQFF.

There are a few counts of this clone. The chain joins TRBV29-1 to TRBJ2-6; D remains ambiguous. Per the germline V gene, CDR1 is SQVTM and CDR2 is ANQGSEA. Trimming left V 3 bases short and J 0 bases short, with 6 bases between. This CDR3 has 14 residues. CDR3 DNA: TGCAGCGTTGAGTCCTACTCTGGGGCCAACGTCCTGACTTTC. It yields the protein CSVESYSGANVLTF.

The chain couples TRBV3-1 (or the pseudogene TRBV3-2) to TRBJ2-3; perhaps TRBD2 as D (7 bases). The germline gives CDR1 LGHDT, CDR2 YNNKEL (reference sequence). V was clipped by 2 bases and J by 6 bases, with 15 bases between them. This CDR3 contains 15 residues. In nucleotides, the CDR3 is TGTGCCAGCAGCCAAAGGGGGGGCCCACGGGATACGCAGTATTTT. Translated: CASSQRGGPRDTQYF.

This chain uses TRBV14 with TRBJ1-1; 8 bases map to TRBD1. V shed 4 bases, J shed 6 bases, and the junction held 7 bases outside the gene matches. CDR3 length equals 14 residues. From germline, CDR1 is SGHDN and CDR2 FVKESK. CDR3 residues: CASSRRTGTAEAFF. CDR3 nucleotides: TGTGCCAGCAGCCGTCGGACAGGGACCGCTGAAGCTTTCTTT.

The J gene is TRBJ2-7, the V gene TRBV7-2; 9 nucleotides match TRBD1. The CDR3 covers 12 residues. CDR1 is SGHTA, CDR2 FQGNSA, per germline. V lost 8 bases and J lost 7; bases outside the gene matches: 6. CDR3 DNA: TGTGCCAGCGGACTTGGGACAGGGGAGCAGTACTTC. Translating it yields CASGLGTGEQYF.

The V call is TRBV18, the J call TRBJ1-2, with D possibly matching TRBD1 (6 bases). This CDR3 is 15 amino acids long. With 4 bases removed from V and 3 bases from J, the gap between germline ends came to 15 bases. Germline CDR1 is KGHSH and CDR2 is LQKENI. In DNA, the CDR3 is TGTGCCAGCTCACTTACAGGGAAATTGGACTATGGCTACACCTTC. Residues: CASSLTGKLDYGYTF. Full variable domain (outside the CDR3, taken from reference TRBV18 and TRBJ1-2): NAGVMQNPRHLVRRRGQEARLRCSPMKGHSHVYWYRQLPEEGLKFMVYLQKENIIDESGMPKERFSAEFPKEGPSILRIQQVVRGDSAAYFCASSLTGKLDYGYTFGSGTRLTVV.

The V gene is TRBV7-2, the J gene TRBJ2-7; D remains unclear. Trimming removed 9 bases at V and 3 bases at J, with 24 bases between. Germline lookup yields CDR1 SGHTA and CDR2 FQGNSA. This CDR3 spans 16 amino acids. This CDR3 is CARSTAGRKKDYEQYF. The CDR3 DNA reads as TGTGCCAGATCCACGGCAGGAAGAAAGAAGGACTACGAGCAGTACTTC.

V is TRBV5-6 and J is TRBJ2-7; the match to TRBD1 covers 9 bases. Per germline, CDR1 SGHDT and CDR2 YYEEEE. Trimming took 5 bases from V and 6 from J; bases not matched to a gene: 9. This CDR3 is 14 amino acids long. The CDR3 DNA sequence: TGTGCCAGCAGGGAACGGGACAGGGTGTCCGAGCAGTACTTC. Protein: CASRERDRVSEQYF.

This rearrangement joins TRBV5-1 to TRBJ2-3; the match to TRBD1 covers 10 bases. The CDR3 contains 15 residues. V shed 4 bases, J shed 3 bases, and the junction held 5 bases outside the gene matches. Germline V gene lookup returns CDR1 SGHRS and CDR2 YFSETQ. CDR3: CASSPGQGGTDTQYF. The DNA for the CDR3 is TGCGCCAGCAGCCCAGGACAGGGGGGGACAGATACGCAGTATTTT. Supplemented by reference TRBV5-1 and TRBJ2-3, the full variable domain reads KAGVTQTPRYLIKTRGQQVTLSCSPISGHRSVSWYQQTPGQGLQFLFEYFSETQRNKGNFPGRFSGRQFSNSRSEMNVSTLELGDSALYLCASSPGQGGTDTQYFGPGTRLTVL.

This chain connects TRBV5-1 to TRBJ2-1, with 15 positions matching TRBD2. Unmatched junction bases numbered 9, after V lost 2 bases and J lost 6 bases. The CDR3 is made up of 18 amino acids. Germline loops: CDR1 SGHRS, CDR2 YFSETQ. The CDR3 DNA sequence: TGCGCCAGCAGCTTTGGGACTAGCGGGAGGAAGGCTTCCAATGAGCAGTTCTTC. Translation: CASSFGTSGRKASNEQFF.

This chain joins TRBV7-2 and TRBJ1-1; the D gene is possibly TRBD1 (6 bases). CDR1 is SGHTA, CDR2 FQGNSA, per germline. This CDR3 is built from 13 residues. Trimming stripped 3 bases from V and 7 bases from J, with 12 bases between. The CDR3 bases are TGTGCCAGCAGCTTGACAGGTTTTCGTGAAGCTTTCTTT. It is translated as CASSLTGFREAFF. Drawing the rest from reference TRBV7-2 and TRBJ1-1, the complete variable domain is GAGVSQSPSNKVTEKGKDVELRCDPISGHTALYWYRQSLGQGLEFLIYFQGNSAPDKSGLPSDRFSAERTGGSVSTLTIQRTQQEDSAVYLCASSLTGFREAFFGQGTRLTVV.

The rearrangement uses TRBV20-1 and TRBJ1-1, with 8 bases lining up with TRBD1. The germline V gene has CDR1 DFQATT and CDR2 SNEGSKA (reference sequence). The CDR3 covers 14 residues. Trimming cost V 3 bases and J 5 bases; bases outside gene matches: 8. CDR3 in DNA: TGCAGTGCTAGTTTGAGCAGGGGGCTTACTGAAGCTTTCTTT. This translates into CSASLSRGLTEAFF.

The chain employs TRBV30 and TRBJ2-2; D is possibly TRBD1 (5 bases). The germline gives CDR1 GTSNPN, CDR2 SVGIG (reference sequence). Trimming shortened V by 4 bases and J by 5 bases, and 11 bases separated the two germline ends. This CDR3 has 13 amino acids. The CDR3 reads CAWNLGETGELFF. In DNA form, the CDR3 reads TGTGCCTGGAACCTAGGGGAAACCGGGGAGCTGTTTTTT.